The TCR beta chain under discussion was sequenced for a study of OX40 agonist ivuxolimab in advanced cancers. Across the whole study: Patients in dose escalation had liver, melanoma, kidney or head and neck cancers. The study reported partial responses in three patients: one hepatocellular carcinoma, two cutaneous melanoma.

Here immunoSEQ multiplex PCR was the method, and the copy in TCRdb shows in-frame clones only, minus some. The sample holds more than 65,000 clones, roughly 84% seen once. Regarding the study as a whole: More expanded clones were found, on average, in CD8+ than in CD4+ T cells.

This CDR3 has 14 amino acids. Germline V gives CDR1 MGHRA, CDR2 YSYEKL. Trimming cost V 2 bases and J 0 bases, with 7 bases left between them. This clone showed up just once. No antigen is known for it. The genes are TRBV4-1 and TRBJ1-1; D is unresolved. The sequencing used CD4+ or CD8+ T cells sorted from blood, collected in a trial of the OX40 agonist ivuxolimab. This clonotype originated in an adult with an advanced solid tumor such as melanoma, head and neck, liver or kidney cancer. The chain's CDR3 is CASSQWGMNTEAFF. The CDR3 DNA sequence: TGCGCCAGCAGCCAATGGGGAATGAACACTGAAGCTTTCTTT.